This T cell receptor (beta chain) was sequenced for a study of cytomegalovirus exposure and HLA in healthy donors. Concerning this clone itself: Its antigen is unidentified.

Sequencing was performed with immunoSEQ multiplex PCR; in TCRdb, only in-frame clones are kept and a portion is missing. The profile shows about 79,000 clones, 90% to 95% of them singletons. Overall study results and limits: Confirmation in vitro established that a few CMV-associated chains were specific for CMV antigens.

The receptor's source is a woman in her thirties in good health and CMV-seronegative. The sample comprised PBMCs.

CDR3 DNA sequence: TGTGCCAGCAGCTTCGGGAGGCCCCCCTACAATGAGCAGTTCTTC. It yields the protein CASSFGRPPYNEQFF. The chain combines TRBV5-6 with TRBJ2-1, with 7 bases that match TRBD2. Trimming cost V 2 bases and J 2 bases; bases outside gene matches: 4. In germline, CDR1 is SGHDT, CDR2 YYEEEE. The CDR3 length is 15 residues.